This T cell receptor beta chain was retrieved from a study of T cells after posttransplantation cyclophosphamide. Study-level findings and limits: TRB overlap between skin or GI tissue T cells and blood was limited. Donor CD8+ memory clones often dominated recipient blood repertoires at later times. After PTCy, TRB diversity resembled that of CNI/methotrexate controls.

Method: immunoSEQ multiplex PCR; TCRdb's copy keeps in-frame clones and lacks some. This sample carries fewer than 13,000 clones, about 89% of them seen once, and the ten largest clones take roughly 27%. Treatment was busulfan-fludarabine conditioning, a marrow graft, and cyclophosphamide on days +3 and +4. Note on this clone: The antigen is unknown.

The CDR3 has 14 residues. From germline, CDR1 is SGHRS and CDR2 YFSETQ. The V gene lost 1 base and the J gene lost 2 bases, with 7 bases spanning the gap. The clonotype was recovered from a male patient aged 25 to 39 who received an allogeneic stem cell transplant from a related donor, was CMV-positive, and had acute GVHD only. The T cells may come from the graft donor. The genes are TRBV5-1 and TRBJ1-5, with D tentatively TRBD1 (6 bases). The specimen comprised CD4+ T cells sorted from PBMCs, sampled after allogeneic stem cell transplant with posttransplant cyclophosphamide. The CDR3: CASSLSGGNQPQHF. For the CDR3, the DNA is TGCGCCAGCAGCTTGTCAGGGGGCAATCAGCCCCAGCATTTT.